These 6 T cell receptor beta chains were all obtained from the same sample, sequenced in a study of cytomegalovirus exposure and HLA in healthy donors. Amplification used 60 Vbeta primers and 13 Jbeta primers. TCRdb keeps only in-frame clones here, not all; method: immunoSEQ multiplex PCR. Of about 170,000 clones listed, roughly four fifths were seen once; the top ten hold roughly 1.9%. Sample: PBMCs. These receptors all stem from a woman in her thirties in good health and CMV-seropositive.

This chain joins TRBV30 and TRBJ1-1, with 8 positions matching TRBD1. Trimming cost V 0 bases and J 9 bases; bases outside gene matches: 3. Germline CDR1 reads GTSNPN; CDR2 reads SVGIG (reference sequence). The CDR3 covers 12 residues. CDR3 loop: CAWSVTRGQAFF. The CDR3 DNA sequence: TGTGCCTGGAGTGTTACCAGGGGGCAAGCTTTCTTT. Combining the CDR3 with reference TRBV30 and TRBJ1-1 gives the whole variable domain SQTIHQWPATLVQPVGSPLSLECTVEGTSNPNLYWYRQAAGRGLQLLFYSVGIGQISSEVPQNLSASRPQDRQFILSSKKLLLSDSGFYLCAWSVTRGQAFFGQGTRLTVV.

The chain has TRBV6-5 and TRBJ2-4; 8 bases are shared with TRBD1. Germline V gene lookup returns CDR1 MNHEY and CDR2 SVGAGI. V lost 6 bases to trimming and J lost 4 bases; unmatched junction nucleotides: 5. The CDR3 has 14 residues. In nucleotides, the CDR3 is TGTGCCAGCAGGTCGGGACAGGCAAAAAACATTCAGTACTTC. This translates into CASRSGQAKNIQYF.

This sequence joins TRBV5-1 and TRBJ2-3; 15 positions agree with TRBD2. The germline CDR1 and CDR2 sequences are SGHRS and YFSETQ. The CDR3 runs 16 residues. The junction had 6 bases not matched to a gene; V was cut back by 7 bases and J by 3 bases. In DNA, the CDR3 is TGCGCCAGCGTTAAGGGACTAGCGGGAGGTACAGATACGCAGTATTTT. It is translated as CASVKGLAGGTDTQYF.

DNA for the CDR3: TGTGCCAGCAGCTTCGAGGCAGGGGACCTGGCAGAGACCCAGTACTTC. Translated: CASSFEAGDLAETQYF. The rearrangement joins TRBV5-4 to TRBJ2-5; possibly TRBD1 for D (6 bases). The ends were cut back, 2 bases at V and 4 bases at J, with 18 bases in the middle. The CDR3 runs 16 residues. The germline V gene encodes CDR1 SGHNT and CDR2 YYREEE (reference sequence).

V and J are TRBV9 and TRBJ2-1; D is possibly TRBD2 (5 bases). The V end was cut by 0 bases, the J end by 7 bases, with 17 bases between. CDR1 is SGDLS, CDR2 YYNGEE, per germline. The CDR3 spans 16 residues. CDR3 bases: TGTGCCAGCAGCGTAGCCTCGGGATCATCTCGGAATGAGCAGTTCTTC. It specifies CASSVASGSSRNEQFF.

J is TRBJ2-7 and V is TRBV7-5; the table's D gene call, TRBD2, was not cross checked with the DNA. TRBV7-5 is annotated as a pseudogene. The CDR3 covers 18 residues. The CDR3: CVRSCHKIPSGANYEQYF. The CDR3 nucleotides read TGTGTCAGAAGCTGCCACAAGATCCCTAGCGGGGCCAACTACGAGCAGTACTTC.